The 27 T cell receptor beta chains below all came from one sample that was sequenced in a study of CD8 T cells in ankylosing spondylitis. Findings of the study overall: Ankylosing spondylitis blood seemed to carry a telltale TCR beta motif made of roughly eight highly homologous variants.

For these TCRs, the target antigens are not known. MiXCR was run by TCRdb on the 5' RACE reads, yielding one entry per CDR3 protein. Here the sample spans 800,000 to 900,000 distinct CDR3 sequences, about 12% being singletons. Sequenced material: blood, either unsorted or a sorted T cell fraction (not recorded which). Every receptor here comes from a male donor with ankylosing spondylitis.

The gene calls are TRBV6-1 and TRBJ2-1; possibly TRBD2 for D (6 bases). The CDR3 sequence is 14 residues long. Trimming cost V 7 bases and J 0 bases, with 10 bases left between them. Germline values: CDR1 MNHNS, CDR2 SASEGT. The CDR3: CASTRGISYNEQFF. Written as DNA, the CDR3 is TGTGCCAGCACCCGGGGGATCTCCTACAATGAGCAGTTCTTC.

The V and J genes are TRBV28 and TRBJ2-2; TRBD1 might be the D (6 bases). This CDR3 region has 15 residues. Germline loops: CDR1 MDHEN, CDR2 SYDVKM. V lost 4 bases, J lost 1 base, and 10 bases lay in between. CDR3 in DNA: TGTGCCAGCAGTTGGGGACAAAGGAACACCGGGGAGCTGTTTTTT. It yields the protein CASSWGQRNTGELFF.

This chain connects TRBV6-2 or TRBV6-3 to TRBJ2-4; perhaps TRBD2 as D (5 bases). V was trimmed by 6 bases and J by 8 bases, leaving 11 bases between them. The germline gives CDR1 MNHEY, CDR2 SVGEGT. The CDR3 is 12 residues long. In DNA, the CDR3 is TGTGCCAGCAGCGGGGTCTGGGACATTCAGTACTTC. It yields the protein CASSGVWDIQYF.

The rearrangement uses TRBV7-8 and TRBJ1-5; D call uncertain. Germline CDR1 reads SGHVS; CDR2 reads FQNEAQ. The length of the CDR3 is 13 residues. The V gene lost 7 bases and the J gene lost 7 bases, with 14 bases spanning the gap. DNA of the CDR3: TGTGCCAGCACCGAATTCAGACACCAGCCCCAGCATTTT. Protein: CASTEFRHQPQHF.

This clonotype was observed a handful of times. V gene TRBV15 combines with J gene TRBJ1-5; weak D call: TRBD1 (5 bases). From germline, CDR1 is LNHNV and CDR2 YYDKDF (reference sequence). V lost 5 bases and J lost 4, with 15 bases in between. The CDR3 is made up of 15 amino acids. In nucleotides, the CDR3 is TGTGCCACCAGCCCTCCAGGGTTACCAAATCAGCCCCAGCATTTT. As protein: CATSPPGLPNQPQHF.

The chain employs TRBV20-1 and TRBJ2-1; TRBD2 aligns across 12 bases. The junction had 7 bases not matched to a gene; V was cut back by 6 bases and J by 4 bases. CDR3 size: 15 residues. The germline gives CDR1 DFQATT, CDR2 SNEGSKA (reference sequence). CDR3: CSATGLAGTYNEQFF. For the CDR3, the DNA is TGCAGTGCCACAGGACTAGCGGGAACTTACAATGAGCAGTTCTTC.

CDR3 amino acids: CSAPRGSGGAAQYF. The CDR3 DNA sequence: TGCAGTGCTCCCAGAGGTAGCGGGGGGGCCGCGCAGTATTTT. V is TRBV20-1 and J is TRBJ2-3; 11 positions agree with TRBD2. CDR1 is DFQATT, CDR2 SNEGSKA, per germline (reference sequence). The CDR3 is 14 residues long. J was trimmed by 10 bases and V by 5 bases; bases with no gene match: 11.

This clonotype was detected many times. CDR3 sequence: CASRPRGMNTEAFF. As DNA, the CDR3 is TGCGCCAGCAGGCCTAGGGGAATGAACACTGAAGCTTTCTTT. The rearrangement uses TRBV5-1 and TRBJ1-1; TRBD1 might be the D (5 bases). Trimming took off 5 bases at V and 0 bases at J, with 11 bases between the two ends. Germline V gene lookup returns CDR1 SGHRS and CDR2 YFSETQ. This CDR3 is 14 amino acids long.

This clonotype has just a few counts. V usage is TRBV5-1 and J usage is TRBJ2-7; a possible D gene is TRBD1 (6 bases). Germline V lookup: CDR1 SGHRS, CDR2 YFSETQ. The CDR3 contains 15 residues. V was trimmed by 0 bases and J by 2 bases, leaving 12 bases between them. CDR3 region: CASSLGGPPAYEQYF. Written as DNA, the CDR3 is TGCGCCAGCAGCTTGGGGGGGCCCCCGGCCTACGAGCAGTACTTC. The complete variable domain, with remaining parts taken from reference TRBV5-1 and TRBJ2-7, reads KAGVTQTPRYLIKTRGQQVTLSCSPISGHRSVSWYQQTPGQGLQFLFEYFSETQRNKGNFPGRFSGRQFSNSRSEMNVSTLELGDSALYLCASSLGGPPAYEQYFGPGTRLTVT.

The chain carries TRBV7-2 and TRBJ1-5, with D unresolved. CDR3 length equals 15 residues. V was pared by 0 bases and J by 0 bases, with 6 bases between. The germline V gene encodes CDR1 SGHTA and CDR2 FQGNSA. The CDR3 DNA is TGTGCCAGCAGCTTAGCAAACCTTAGCAATCAGCCCCAGCATTTT. Translated: CASSLANLSNQPQHF.

This clonotype turned up a few times. The V and J genes are TRBV10-3 and TRBJ1-2; 10 bases match TRBD1. Germline trimming cut 6 bases from V and 4 bases from J; bases unmatched to any gene: 8. Germline lookup yields CDR1 ENHRY and CDR2 SYGVKD. The CDR3 totals 15 residues. CDR3 residues: CAISDRGLTSYGYTF. CDR3 in DNA: TGTGCCATCAGCGACAGGGGGCTCACGTCCTATGGCTACACCTTC.

V and J are TRBV20-1 and TRBJ2-5; TRBD2 aligns across 12 bases. This CDR3 spans 15 amino acids. V was clipped by 5 bases and J by 10 bases; unmatched bases: 14. The germline V gene has CDR1 DFQATT and CDR2 SNEGSKA (reference sequence). CDR3 nucleotides: TGCAGTGCTCAGGTCGGGACTAGCGGGCCCTGGGACCAGTACTTC. It specifies CSAQVGTSGPWDQYF.

The table lists this clonotype with a few counts. This chain joins TRBV20-1 and TRBJ2-3, with a weak D call TRBD2 (5 bases). Trimming removed 6 bases at V and 0 bases at J, with 16 bases between. Germline V gene sequence: CDR1 DFQATT, CDR2 SNEGSKA (reference sequence). This CDR3 spans 15 amino acids. The CDR3 is CSASWTPFSTDTQYF. Here the CDR3 DNA reads TGCAGTGCCTCCTGGACTCCTTTCAGCACAGATACGCAGTATTTT.

This sequence joins TRBV5-1 and TRBJ2-2; tentative D call: TRBD2 (6 bases). Germline V gene data show CDR1 as SGHRS and CDR2 as YFSETQ. CDR3 size: 15 residues. With 5 bases removed from V and 5 bases from J, the gap between germline ends came to 16 bases. The CDR3 DNA reads as TGCGCCAGCAGATCTCCCCTTGGGGGGACCGGGGAGCTGTTTTTT. Amino acid sequence: CASRSPLGGTGELFF.

This clonotype appeared many times. This chain joins TRBV27 and TRBJ2-3, with D perhaps matching TRBD1 or TRBD2 (5 bases each). Between the trimmed V and J ends, which lost 7 bases and 0 bases, there was a span of 17 bases. From germline, CDR1 is MNHEY and CDR2 SMNVEV (reference sequence). This CDR3 spans 16 amino acids. CDR3 DNA sequence: TGTGCCAGCAACCCCTACAGGAGAGGGAGCACAGATACGCAGTATTTT. This gives the protein CASNPYRRGSTDTQYF.

The V gene is TRBV5-1, the J gene TRBJ2-1, with D maybe TRBD1 (6 bases). V dropped 0 bases and J dropped 9 bases, with 10 bases sitting between them. CDR3 size: 13 residues. Per the germline V gene, CDR1 is SGHRS and CDR2 is YFSETQ. The CDR3 nucleotides are TGCGCCAGCAGCTTGGTCAGGGGACGTGAGCAGTTCTTC. As protein: CASSLVRGREQFF.

The chain uses TRBV10-3 and TRBJ1-1; D perhaps matches TRBD1 (5 bases). From germline, CDR1 is ENHRY and CDR2 SYGVKD. CDR3 length equals 15 residues. Trimming removed 2 bases from V and 2 bases from J, with 12 bases in between. The CDR3 nucleotides read TGTGCCATCAGTGAGGGCAGGGATAGAAACACTGAAGCTTTCTTT. It is translated as CAISEGRDRNTEAFF.

This clonotype was observed a handful of times. This rearrangement joins TRBV5-1 to TRBJ1-4; 7 bases line up with TRBD1. This CDR3 spans 15 amino acids. Germline CDR1 is SGHRS and CDR2 is YFSETQ. With 3 bases clipped from V and 2 bases from J, the junction kept 4 bases outside the gene matches. CDR3 coding DNA: TGCGCCAGCAGCTACAGGGGACGTACTAATGAAAAACTGTTTTTT. This translates into CASSYRGRTNEKLFF.

The table lists this clonotype with a few counts. The V call is TRBV10-3, the J call TRBJ1-1; 9 positions match TRBD1. Trimming took 10 bases from V and 3 from J; bases not matched to a gene: 6. The CDR3 sequence is 13 residues long. Germline V CDR1 and CDR2: ENHRY, SYGVKD. The CDR3 DNA is TGTGCCACCGCGGGACAGGGACACACTGAAGCTTTCTTT. Protein product: CATAGQGHTEAFF.

This clonotype was observed a few times. The CDR3 region is CASRTRDSPSYEQYF. The CDR3 DNA is TGTGCCAGCAGAACCCGGGACAGTCCATCCTACGAGCAGTACTTC. V and J are TRBV6-1 and TRBJ2-7, with 7 bases identical to TRBD1. The germline CDR1 and CDR2 sequences are MNHNS and SASEGT. The J segment lost 1 base and the V segment lost 6 bases, leaving 9 bases of the junction unmatched. CDR3 length: 15 residues.

The chain is built from TRBV4-3 and TRBJ1-2; weak D call: TRBD1 (5 bases). Trimming removed 4 bases at V and 4 bases at J, with 19 bases between. Per germline, CDR1 LGHNA and CDR2 YSLEER. This CDR3 region has 16 residues. Here the CDR3 DNA reads TGCGCCAGCAGCCTGAGGGCAGGGCGGGGAGGCTATGGCTACACCTTC. It encodes CASSLRAGRGGYGYTF.

This chain links TRBV20-1 with TRBJ1-1; D gene uncertain. The CDR3 runs to 13 residues. The germline CDR1 and CDR2 sequences are DFQATT and SNEGSKA (reference sequence). The V gene lost 6 bases and the J gene lost 8 bases, with 19 bases spanning the gap. The CDR3 bases are TGCAGTGCCGAGCAGGAACCGGGCGGAGAAGCTTTCTTT. The encoded protein is CSAEQEPGGEAFF.

This clonotype has more than one count but fewer than ten. V usage is TRBV9 and J usage is TRBJ2-7, with 7 bases matching TRBD1. The germline V gene encodes CDR1 SGDLS and CDR2 YYNGEE. This CDR3 has 15 residues. The V gene end was trimmed by 4 bases and the J gene end by 3 bases; junction bases not matched to a gene: 10. This CDR3 is CASSPRQGRVYEQYF. As DNA, the CDR3 is TGTGCCAGCAGCCCCCGACAGGGAAGGGTCTACGAGCAGTACTTC.

The sample holds many counts of this clonotype. The chain carries TRBV20-1 and TRBJ1-2, with 7 bases fitting TRBD1. The V gene's germline CDR1 is DFQATT and CDR2 SNEGSKA (reference sequence). The V gene end was trimmed by 5 bases and the J gene end by 5 bases; junction bases not matched to a gene: 11. The CDR3 covers 14 residues. The CDR3 DNA reads TGCAGTGCTCCCAATTCCGGGACAGCGTATGGCTACACCTTC. It is translated as CSAPNSGTAYGYTF.

The rearrangement uses TRBV20-1 and TRBJ2-5; 7 bases match TRBD2. The CDR3 is made up of 16 amino acids. Germline-derived CDR1 and CDR2 are DFQATT and SNEGSKA (reference sequence). Trimming cost V 6 bases and J 4 bases; bases outside gene matches: 17. DNA of the CDR3: TGCAGTGCCCTAGAGATCGGGGGAGGGCCTCGAGAGACCCAGTACTTC. Protein: CSALEIGGGPRETQYF.

V gene TRBV27 combines with J gene TRBJ2-1, with D tentatively TRBD2 (7 bases). CDR3 length: 17 residues. Trimming took 3 bases from V and 6 from J, leaving 21 bases between them. The germline CDR1 and CDR2 sequences are MNHEY and SMNVEV (reference sequence). CDR3 loop: CASSLKGGAWLLNEQFF. The CDR3, as DNA: TGTGCCAGCAGTTTGAAAGGGGGGGCGTGGCTCCTCAATGAGCAGTTCTTC.

This rearrangement joins TRBV5-1 to TRBJ2-5; no clear D gene. Looked up from germline, CDR1 is SGHRS and CDR2 is YFSETQ. V was trimmed by 0 bases and J by 2 bases, leaving 8 bases between them. The CDR3 covers 14 residues. The CDR3 loop is CASSLVPEQETQYF. Here the CDR3 DNA reads TGCGCCAGCAGCTTGGTCCCCGAACAAGAGACCCAGTACTTC.